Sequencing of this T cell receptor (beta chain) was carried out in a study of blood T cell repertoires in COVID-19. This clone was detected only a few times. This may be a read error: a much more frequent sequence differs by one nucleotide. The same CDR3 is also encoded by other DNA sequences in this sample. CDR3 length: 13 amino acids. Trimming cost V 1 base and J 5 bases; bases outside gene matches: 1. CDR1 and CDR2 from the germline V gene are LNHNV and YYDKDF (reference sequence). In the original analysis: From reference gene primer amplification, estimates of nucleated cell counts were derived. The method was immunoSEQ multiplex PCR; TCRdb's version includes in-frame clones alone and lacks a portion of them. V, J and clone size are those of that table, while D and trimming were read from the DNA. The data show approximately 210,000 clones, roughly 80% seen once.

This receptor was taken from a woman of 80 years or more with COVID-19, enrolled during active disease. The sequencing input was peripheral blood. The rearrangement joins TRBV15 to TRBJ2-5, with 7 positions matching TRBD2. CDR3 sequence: CATSRVGGETQYF. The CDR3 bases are TGTGCCACCAGCAGAGTCGGGGGGGAGACCCAGTACTTC. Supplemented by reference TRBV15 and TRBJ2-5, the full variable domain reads DAMVIQNPRYQVTQFGKPVTLSCSQTLNHNVMYWYQQKSSQAPKLLFHYYDKDFNNEADTPDNFQSRRPNTSFCFLDIRSPGLGDTAMYLCATSRVGGETQYFGPGTRLLVL.